This TCR beta chain was found in a study of blood T cell repertoires in COVID-19. The germline gives CDR1 SGHTA, CDR2 FQGTGA. The CDR3 length is 14 residues. V was cut by 8 bases and J by 6 bases, with 18 bases left in between. Some clones are missing from TCRdb's copy, which holds only in-frame ones; the method was immunoSEQ multiplex PCR. The table records approximately 350,000 clones, around 88% of them present only once. V usage is TRBV7-3 and J usage is TRBJ2-3; maybe TRBD1 (5 bases). This clonotype originated in a woman aged 55-70 years with COVID-19, enrolled during active disease. The sample taken for sequencing was peripheral blood. CDR3 amino acids: CASSLSQGQDTQYF. CDR3 sequence (DNA): TGTGCCAGCTCCCTTTCGCAGGGCCAGGATACGCAGTATTTT.